A selection of T cell receptor beta chains follows, all from one sample in a study of blood T cell repertoires in COVID-19. Sequencing used immunoSEQ multiplex PCR; TCRdb keeps in-frame clones, though not all of them. The sample includes over 200,000 clones, 70% to 90% of them seen just once. Material for sequencing was PBMCs or T cells enriched from blood (not recorded which). The receptors derive from a woman aged 40 to 49 with acute COVID-19. Each CDR3 is given with its conserved first and last residue.

J: TRBJ1-5
V: TRBV18
CDR3: CASSPDRGSQPQHF

J: TRBJ2-3
V: TRBV24-1
CDR3: CATSATTGATDTQYF

J: TRBJ1-1
V: TRBV4-1
CDR3: CASSPPGGGAGAEAFF

J: TRBJ1-5
V: TRBV7-2
CDR3: CASSERQGGQPQHF

J: TRBJ1-6
V: TRBV7-9
CDR3: CASTPAGYSPLHF

J: TRBJ2-7
V: TRBV6-5
CDR3: CASSRNSGDEQYF

J: TRBJ2-3
V: TRBV19
CDR3: CASRNTGRQGPADTQYF

J: TRBJ2-5
V: TRBV9
CDR3: CASSVEGQRTQETQYF

J: TRBJ1-5
V: TRBV18
CDR3: CASTRDINQPQHF

J: TRBJ2-5
V: TRBV6-5
CDR3: CASGGGLAGETQYF

J: TRBJ1-2
V: TRBV11-2
CDR3: CASSPGQEYGYTF

J: TRBJ2-7
V: TRBV4-1
CDR3: CASSQAGQSTSEQYF

J: TRBJ1-1
V: TRBV10-1
CDR3: CASSDGGVFTEAFF

J: TRBJ2-2
V: TRBV24-1
CDR3: CATSAPSGGGSGELFF

J: TRBJ1-4
V: TRBV19
CDR3: CASSTLQGGEKLFF

J: TRBJ2-1
V: TRBV10-3
CDR3: CASGGTGVLEQFF

J: TRBJ2-1
V: TRBV7-2
CDR3: CASQLERTGGNEQFF

J: TRBJ2-2
V: TRBV7-8
CDR3: CASSLPRIQGANTGELFF

J: TRBJ1-1
V: TRBV14
CDR3: CASSAFQGARTEAFF

J: TRBJ2-1
V: TRBV5-1
CDR3: CASRSGYEQFF

J: TRBJ1-1
V: TRBV7-2
CDR3: CASRTYPLTGDEAFF

J: TRBJ2-7
V: TRBV4-3
CDR3: CASSQAATGTYEQYF

J: TRBJ1-1
V: TRBV7-2
CDR3: CASSQGGGTEAFF

J: TRBJ2-7
V: TRBV19
CDR3: CASSIVWGTYYEQYF

J: TRBJ2-3
V: TRBV7-2
CDR3: CASSLDAGRTDTQYF

J: TRBJ2-1
V: TRBV6-5
CDR3: CASSYSPAGVGNEQFF

J: TRBJ1-1
V: TRBV30
CDR3: CAWSGRPGDTEAFF

J: TRBJ2-5
V: TRBV2
CDR3: CASSEAGLAKYQETQYF

J: TRBJ2-1
V: TRBV6-2/TRBV6-3
CDR3: CASSDLSGGFNNEQFF